Presented here are 4 T cell receptor beta chains from one specimen sequenced in a study of T-cell reconstitution after alpha-beta-depleted transplantation in children (dated by TCRdb to about 2016). The library was obtained by PCR. TCRdb names Illumina HiSeq 2500 as the instrument used. TCR libraries were prepared with molecular barcoding, using unique molecular identifiers to normalize TCRbeta repertoire quantification. TCRdb reworked the public reads: Q25 trimming with fastp, MiXCR clone assembly, productive beta chains retained. Every CDR3 protein is listed once, alongside the most common genes and DNA of its rows. A total of around 480,000 distinct CDR3 sequences appear in this sample, approximately 32% of them only once. The leading ten clones occupy approximately 2.3% of the sample. The input for sequencing was PBMCs from the stem cell graft donor, taken from the stem cell graft. These receptors originate from a human donor who donated a stem cell graft to a child with aplastic anemia.

The chain joins TRBV18 to TRBJ2-7, with 7 bases lining up with TRBD1. Germline lookup yields CDR1 KGHSH and CDR2 LQKENI. The junction had 2 bases not matched to a gene; V was cut back by 2 bases and J by 4 bases. The CDR3 contains 13 residues. CDR3: CASSPMTGYEQYV. In DNA form, the CDR3 reads TGTGCCAGCTCACCAATGACAGGGTACGAGCAGTACGTC.

This clonotype came up a few times. This rearrangement joins TRBV27 to TRBJ2-1, with 7 bases matching TRBD2. There are 15 residues in the CDR3. J gave up 2 bases and V 6 bases, and 7 bases lay outside the gene matches. Germline CDR1 and CDR2: MNHEY and SMNVEV (reference sequence). Here the CDR3 reads CASRGRAGAYNEQFF. The CDR3 DNA sequence: TGTGCCAGCAGGGGAAGGGCGGGGGCCTACAATGAGCAGTTCTTC.

This clonotype was seen more than once but under ten times. This rearrangement joins TRBV25-1 to TRBJ2-7; the match to TRBD1 covers 8 bases. Germline CDR1 is MGHDK and CDR2 is SYGVNS. V trimming: 7 bases; J trimming: 5 bases; junction bases outside the gene matches: 7. The length of the CDR3 is 13 residues. The CDR3 coding sequence is TGTGCCAGCACCCGACAGGGGTCAGACGAGCAGTACGTC. Protein product: CASTRQGSDEQYV.

The chain employs TRBV2 and TRBJ1-2; D is possibly TRBD1 (5 bases). The CDR3 covers 15 residues. Between the trimmed V and J ends, which lost 7 bases and 1 base, there was a span of 16 bases. CDR1 and CDR2 (germline): SNHLY, FYNNEI. CDR3 sequence reads: CASTDETAFNYGYTF. The CDR3 bases are TGTGCCAGCACAGACGAGACAGCCTTTAACTATGGCTACACCTTC.